What follows are 25 T cell receptor beta chains derived from one specimen sequenced in a study of blood T cell repertoires in COVID-19. The table came from immunoSEQ multiplex PCR; TCRdb's copy has only in-frame clones and leaves some out. The profile shows about 480,000 clones, about 91% of them singletons. Source material: peripheral blood. The receptor set was obtained from a man in his late teens or twenties with COVID-19, enrolled during active disease.

The CDR3 spells CASSPGTGVNYGYTF. The CDR3 DNA follows: TGTGCCAGCTCACCGGGGACAGGGGTGAACTATGGCTACACCTTC. This chain uses TRBV18 with TRBJ1-2; 10 bases match TRBD1. Germline V gene lookup returns CDR1 KGHSH and CDR2 LQKENI. Trimming at V came to 3 bases and at J to 2 bases, leaving 3 bases not matched to a gene. The CDR3 loop spans 15 amino acids.

This clone showed up many times. V gene TRBV7-9 combines with J gene TRBJ2-2, with 7 bases matching TRBD1. Germline CDR1 and CDR2: SEHNR and FQNEAQ (reference sequence). CDR3 size: 15 residues. J gave up 5 bases and V 1 base, and 4 bases lay outside the gene matches. The CDR3 sequence is CASSLETGVTGELFF. CDR3 bases: TGTGCCAGCAGCTTAGAAACAGGGGTGACCGGGGAGCTGTTTTTT.

J is TRBJ1-1 and V is TRBV27, with a possible D match to TRBD1 (5 bases). The CDR3 is 16 residues long. Germline V gene sequence: CDR1 MNHEY, CDR2 SMNVEV (reference sequence). Between the trimmed V and J ends, which lost 5 bases and 1 base, there was a span of 17 bases. DNA of the CDR3: TGTGCCAGCAGTAGTATAGTAGGGGCTCCGAACACTGAAGCTTTCTTT. Encoded protein: CASSSIVGAPNTEAFF.

The chain employs TRBV18 and TRBJ2-1, with unresolved D. CDR1 is KGHSH and CDR2 is LQKENI in the germline V gene. The CDR3 is 11 residues long. V lost 5 bases to trimming and J lost 13 bases, with 12 bases between them. The CDR3 here is CASSDLRGQFF. CDR3 DNA sequence: TGTGCCAGCTCAGATCTCCGAGGACAGTTCTTC.

The rearrangement joins TRBV7-3 to TRBJ2-5; 7 positions agree with TRBD1. This CDR3 has 13 amino acids. Germline V gives CDR1 SGHTA, CDR2 FQGTGA. V dropped 3 bases and J dropped 5; count of bases not matched to a gene: 3. The CDR3 nucleotides are TGTGCCAGCAGCTTGACAGGGACGGAGACCCAGTACTTC. It codes for CASSLTGTETQYF.

V and J are TRBV5-1 and TRBJ1-5, with a possible D match to TRBD1 (6 bases). Germline assignment: CDR1 SGHRS and CDR2 YFSETQ. Trimming removed 0 bases at V and 0 bases at J, with 7 bases between. This CDR3 comprises 15 residues. CDR3 in amino acids: CASSLAGDSNQPQHF. The CDR3 DNA follows: TGCGCCAGCAGCTTGGCAGGGGATAGCAATCAGCCCCAGCATTTT.

The gene calls are TRBV25-1 and TRBJ2-2; 9 nucleotides align to TRBD1. Germline V CDR1 and CDR2: MGHDK, SYGVNS. The CDR3 length is 15 residues. Losses at the gene ends were 5 bases for V and 4 bases for J; bases not matched to a gene: 5. The CDR3 sequence is CASSPGQGGTGELFF. The CDR3 nucleotides read TGTGCCAGCAGTCCGGGACAGGGTGGCACCGGGGAGCTGTTTTTT.

The CDR3 DNA is TGTGCCAGCAGTTCTCTACTCGGGACAGGTAGCACCGGGGAGCTGTTTTTT. It is translated as CASSSLLGTGSTGELFF. The rearrangement links TRBV6-2 or TRBV6-3 to TRBJ2-2; 8 bases fit TRBD1. Germline values: CDR1 MNHEY, CDR2 SVGEGT. CDR3 length: 17 residues. After removal of 4 bases from V and 4 bases from J, the junction contained 11 bases not matched to a gene.

The chain combines TRBV6-5 with TRBJ2-7; 10 bases align to TRBD1. The CDR3 is made up of 15 amino acids. Trimming took 5 bases from V and 1 from J; bases not matched to a gene: 5. Germline CDR1 reads MNHEY; CDR2 reads SVGAGI. CDR3 in amino acids: CASSRTGGTSYEQYF. CDR3 in DNA: TGTGCCAGCAGTCGGACAGGGGGTACGTCCTACGAGCAGTACTTC.

This clone was observed a single time. The gene calls are TRBV10-1 and TRBJ1-1; tentative D call: TRBD1 (6 bases). The length of the CDR3 is 15 residues. Trimming stripped 10 bases from V and 3 bases from J, with 21 bases between. The germline CDR1 and CDR2 sequences are WNHNN and SYGVQD (reference sequence). The DNA of the CDR3 is TGCGCCATCGAGACAGAGGGGGGGCGGGACACTGAAGCTTTCTTT. This encodes CAIETEGGRDTEAFF.

The rearrangement uses TRBV29-1 and TRBJ2-3, with D maybe TRBD1 (5 bases). CDR1 SQVTM and CDR2 ANQGSEA come from the germline V gene. The CDR3 covers 16 residues. The V end lost 5 bases, the J end lost 0 bases, and 18 bases lay between the germline ends. CDR3 DNA sequence: TGCAGCGTTAAAACTTGGGCGGACACTAGCACAGATACGCAGTATTTT. It specifies CSVKTWADTSTDTQYF.

The CDR3 nucleotides are TGTGCCAGCAGCCCGGAAGGGGGGGCGCCAACTGAAGCTTTCTTT. Residues: CASSPEGGAPTEAFF. The gene calls are TRBV11-3 and TRBJ1-1, with D tentatively TRBD1 (6 bases). V gave up 5 bases and J gave up 5 bases, with 18 bases separating them. CDR3 length: 15 residues. Germline V lookup: CDR1 SGHNT, CDR2 YENEEA.

In its sample, this clone was seen once. Written as DNA, the CDR3 is TGCGCCAGCAGCCTCACACCGGGACAGGGAAGCGGCTACACCTTC. The encoded protein is CASSLTPGQGSGYTF. The chain joins TRBV5-1 to TRBJ1-2, with 9 bases aligning to TRBD1. This CDR3 is 15 amino acids long. V lost 4 bases, J lost 8 bases, and 12 bases stayed unmatched. The germline V gene encodes CDR1 SGHRS and CDR2 YFSETQ.

The gene calls are TRBV9 and TRBJ2-1; maybe TRBD2 (7 bases). The CDR3 sequence is 15 residues long. The V and J ends lost 3 bases and 3 bases respectively, with 13 bases between them. Germline lookup yields CDR1 SGDLS and CDR2 YYNGEE. The CDR3 region has the DNA TGTGCCAGCAGCGCCGGACTAGGGGGCTACAATGAGCAGTTCTTC. Translating gives CASSAGLGGYNEQFF.

Worth noting for this clone: Other nucleotide sequences in the sample specify the same CDR3. The rearrangement links TRBV6-1 to TRBJ1-2; D uncertain. This CDR3 region has 12 residues. V lost 3 bases, J lost 4 bases, and 6 bases lay in between. CDR1 is MNHNS, CDR2 SASEGT, per germline. DNA of the CDR3: TGTGCCAGCAGTGACCGTGTCTATGGCTACACCTTC. This encodes CASSDRVYGYTF.

This clone was observed a few times. The rearrangement uses TRBV12-5 and TRBJ2-7, with 10 bases lining up with TRBD1. The CDR3 totals 15 residues. J lost 6 bases, V lost 6 bases, and 11 bases had no gene match. Germline V gene lookup returns CDR1 LGHNT and CDR2 FRNRAP. CDR3 DNA: TGTGCTAGTGGCCGTGGGACAGGGGTTGGCATCGAGCAGTACTTC. This encodes CASGRGTGVGIEQYF.

This sequence joins TRBV4-1 and TRBJ1-4; 10 nucleotides align to TRBD1. This CDR3 spans 15 amino acids. CDR1 and CDR2 (germline): MGHRA, YSYEKL. The trim removed 3 bases at V and 8 bases at J, leaving 6 bases unmatched. The CDR3 reads CASSQHGTGDEKLFF. The CDR3 nucleotides are TGCGCCAGCAGCCAGCACGGGACAGGGGACGAAAAACTGTTTTTT.

The gene calls are TRBV6-5 and TRBJ1-3; the D gene is possibly TRBD1 (6 bases). Trimming stripped 9 bases from V and 0 bases from J, with 15 bases between. Germline CDR1 MNHEY, CDR2 SVGAGI. The CDR3 consists of 15 residues. The CDR3 nucleotides are TGTGCCAGTAAGAACAGGGTTTACTCTGGAAACACCATATATTTT. Its protein product is CASKNRVYSGNTIYF.

This clone has just one count. The rearrangement uses TRBV27 and TRBJ2-7; D remains unclear. The length of the CDR3 is 15 residues. The germline V gene has CDR1 MNHEY and CDR2 SMNVEV (reference sequence). V dropped 4 bases and J dropped 2 bases, with 15 bases sitting between them. CDR3 coding DNA: TGTGCCAGCAGTTCGTTGGCCGCCGGAGCCTACGAGCAGTACTTC. It codes for CASSSLAAGAYEQYF.

The J gene is TRBJ2-3, the V gene TRBV11-2; the match to TRBD2 covers 11 bases. Germline V lookup: CDR1 SGHAT, CDR2 FQNNGV. The junction had 11 bases not matched to a gene; V was cut back by 5 bases and J by 7 bases. The CDR3 runs to 16 residues. The CDR3 DNA reads as TGTGCCAGCAGCCCAGGTTATAGCGGGAGGGCCTATACGCAGTATTTT. This translates into CASSPGYSGRAYTQYF.

The chain is built from TRBV5-6 and TRBJ2-7; 7 bases map to TRBD1. Trimming removed 5 bases from V and 0 bases from J; junction bases left unmatched: 8. Germline V gene data show CDR1 as SGHDT and CDR2 as YYEEEE. The CDR3 spans 15 residues. In DNA form, the CDR3 reads TGTGCCAGCAGTAAAGGGGGCCATAGCTCCTACGAGCAGTACTTC. Translated: CASSKGGHSSYEQYF.

The chain joins TRBV10-1 to TRBJ2-7; no reliable D call. The CDR3 loop spans 11 amino acids. Per germline, CDR1 WNHNN and CDR2 SYGVQD (reference sequence). Trimming pared 3 bases from V and 6 bases from J, leaving 6 bases between. CDR3 in amino acids: CASSDRGEQYF. CDR3 in DNA: TGCGCCAGCAGTGATCGCGGCGAGCAGTACTTC.

The J gene is TRBJ1-5, the V gene TRBV2; D is undetermined. CDR3 size: 15 residues. V shed 0 bases and J shed 4 bases, with 10 bases lying between them. CDR1 and CDR2 (germline): SNHLY, FYNNEI. As DNA, the CDR3 is TGTGCCAGCAGTGAAGCGGGTGGACTTAATCAGCCCCAGCATTTT. Translation: CASSEAGGLNQPQHF.

The chain combines TRBV30 with TRBJ1-2; D remains unclear. V lost 4 bases and J lost 3, with 15 bases in between. The CDR3 contains 14 residues. The V gene's germline CDR1 is GTSNPN and CDR2 SVGIG (reference sequence). As DNA, the CDR3 is TGTGCCTGGACCTTTAAAGCCCTATACTATGGCTACACCTTC. This codes for CAWTFKALYYGYTF.

The rearrangement joins TRBV6-6 to TRBJ1-6; TRBD1 agrees at 8 bases. Trimming took 4 bases from V and 6 from J; bases not matched to a gene: 5. The V gene's germline CDR1 is MNHNY and CDR2 SVGAGI (reference sequence). This CDR3 is built from 15 residues. The CDR3 bases are TGTGCCAGCAGTTTCGGGGACAGGTTTAATTCACCCCTCCACTTT. Translating gives CASSFGDRFNSPLHF.